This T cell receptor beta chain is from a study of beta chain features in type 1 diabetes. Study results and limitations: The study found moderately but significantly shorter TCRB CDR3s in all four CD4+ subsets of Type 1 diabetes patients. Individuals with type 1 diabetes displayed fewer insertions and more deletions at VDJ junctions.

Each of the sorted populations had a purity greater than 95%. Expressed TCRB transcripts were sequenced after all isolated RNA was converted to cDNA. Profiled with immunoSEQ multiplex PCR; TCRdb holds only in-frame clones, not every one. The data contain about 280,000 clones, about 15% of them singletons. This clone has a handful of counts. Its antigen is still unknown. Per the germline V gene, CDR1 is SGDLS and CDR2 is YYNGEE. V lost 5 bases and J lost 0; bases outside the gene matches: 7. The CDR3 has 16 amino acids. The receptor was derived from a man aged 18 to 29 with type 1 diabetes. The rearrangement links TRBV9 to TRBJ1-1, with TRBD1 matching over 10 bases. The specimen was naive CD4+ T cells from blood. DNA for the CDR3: TGTGCCAGCAGGCGACAGGGGGCCGCCATGAACACTGAAGCTTTCTTT. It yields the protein CASRRQGAAMNTEAFF.